These T cell receptor beta chains were read from a single sample in a study of technical replicates of blood from several donors. The protocol was immunoSEQ multiplex PCR, while the TCRdb copy is restricted to in-frame clones and leaves out a portion. Counted here are 80,000 to 95,000 clones, around 96% occurring once; the ten biggest clones make up around 0.31%. Input material: T cells isolated from PBMCs. The receptor set was obtained from a human donor in good health. CDR3s include the opening cysteine and the closing phenylalanine or tryptophan. A D gene is named only where the DNA matches it firmly. Expanded clones are given a class, and other clones once, few, many or no size at all.

V gene	clone size	D gene	CDR3 length	J gene	CDR3 DNA	CDR3 protein
TRBV7-2	.	.	15	TRBJ1-2	TGTGCCAGCAGCTTACCGGCAGGGGCTAACTATGGCTACACCTTC	CASSLPAGANYGYTF
TRBV12-5	.	TRBD2	17	TRBJ2-5	TGTGCTAGTGGTTTGGTAGTCAGCGGGACGTACCAAGAGACCCAGTACTTC	CASGLVVSGTYQETQYF
TRBV11-1	.	.	13	TRBJ1-4	TGTGCCAGCAGCTGGAGGGCTAATGAAAAACTGTTTTTT	CASSWRANEKLFF
TRBV4-2	.	.	15	TRBJ2-1	TGTGCCAGCAGCCAAGGGACAGTCACTCCACCCTGGGGGTTCTTC	CASSQGTVTPPWGFF
TRBV29-1	.	TRBD2	13	TRBJ2-7	TGCAGCGTTATAGGACTAGCGACCTACGAGCAGTACTTC	CSVIGLATYEQYF
TRBV15	.	.	14	TRBJ2-7	TGTGCCACCAGCAGAGGCGAGGGTACCTACGAGCAGTACTTC	CATSRGEGTYEQYF
TRBV6-1	.	TRBD2	14	TRBJ2-7	TGTGCCAGCAGCGGGACTAGCGGGGGCTACGAGCAGTACTTC	CASSGTSGGYEQYF
TRBV19	.	TRBD2	14	TRBJ2-7	TGTGCCAGTAGTTTGGCTAGCGGGGACTACGAGCAGTACTTC	CASSLASGDYEQYF
TRBV27	.	TRBD1	13	TRBJ1-2	TGTGCCAGCAGTCCCGACAGGGGAGGGGGCTACACCTTC	CASSPDRGGGYTF
TRBV10-3	.	TRBD1	13	TRBJ2-1	TGTGCCGCCCAGGGGGCCCTCCTCCCTGAGCAGTTCTTC	CAAQGALLPEQFF
TRBV10-3	.	TRBD2	14	TRBJ2-7	TGTGCCATCAGGGATAGCGGGAGAAAATACGAGCAGTACTTC	CAIRDSGRKYEQYF
TRBV28	.	.	19	TRBJ2-7	TGTGCCAGTCCTCCCCCCAGTTTATATGGGCCTCCCAGCCCCTACGAGCAGTACTTC	CASPPPSLYGPPSPYEQYF
TRBV2	.	.	14	TRBJ2-2	TGTGCCAGCCTAAAGGACAGTTACACCGGGGAGCTGTTTTTT	CASLKDSYTGELFF
TRBV4-3	.	TRBD1	14	TRBJ2-7	TGCGCCAGCAGCCAAGTACAGGGGGTCTACGAGCAGTACTTC	CASSQVQGVYEQYF
TRBV7-9	.	TRBD1	12	TRBJ2-1	TGTGCGGGGACAGGGGGTCTAGATGAGCAGTTCTTC	CAGTGGLDEQFF
TRBV19	.	TRBD2	15	TRBJ2-7	TGTGCCAGTACTGAAACTAGCGGAGCGTCCTACGAGCAGTACTTC	CASTETSGASYEQYF
TRBV27	.	TRBD2	15	TRBJ2-1	TGTGCCAGCAGTTTAGCGGGAGGGCCCTACAATGAGCAGTTCTTC	CASSLAGGPYNEQFF
TRBV7-2	.	.	13	TRBJ1-1	TGTGCCAGCAGTTATGGAGGGAACACTGAAGCTTTCTTT	CASSYGGNTEAFF
TRBV10-3	.	.	15	TRBJ2-6	TGTGCCATCAGTGAACAGGGATCCGGGGCCAACGTCCTGACTTTC	CAISEQGSGANVLTF
TRBV19	.	.	14	TRBJ2-5	TGTGCCAGTAGTATAGACTCAGGGTGGGAGACCCAGTACTTC	CASSIDSGWETQYF
TRBV10-3	.	.	15	TRBJ1-4	TGTGCCATCTCAAAAGCGGGGGGAACTAATGAAAAACTGTTTTTT	CAISKAGGTNEKLFF
TRBV9	.	.	15	TRBJ2-1	TGTGCCAGCAGCGTAGCCACAGGCTCCTACAATGAGCAGTTCTTC	CASSVATGSYNEQFF
TRBV7-8	.	.	14	TRBJ2-2	TGTGCCAGCAGGCGGGAAAGGGGTACCGGGGAGCTGTTTTTT	CASRRERGTGELFF
TRBV27	.	TRBD2	17	TRBJ2-7	TGTGCCAGCAGTTTATCAATGCCTAGCGGGAGAGGCTACGAGCAGTACTTC	CASSLSMPSGRGYEQYF
TRBV27	.	TRBD1	15	TRBJ2-7	TGTGCCAGCAGTCCGGGGACAGGGGGGGGTTACGAGCAGTACTTC	CASSPGTGGGYEQYF
TRBV6-5	.	TRBD1	12	TRBJ2-7	TGTGCCAGCAGCAGGACAGGGTACGAGCAGTACTTC	CASSRTGYEQYF
TRBV5-1	.	TRBD2	18	TRBJ2-5	TGCGCCAGCAGCTTGGCGGGTAGCGGGAGGACCGGAGGAGAGACCCAGTACTTC	CASSLAGSGRTGGETQYF
TRBV11-1	.	.	12	TRBJ2-3	TGTGCCAGCAGCCAGGTAGGAGATACGCAGTATTTT	CASSQVGDTQYF
TRBV2	.	.	15	TRBJ1-3	TGTGCCAGCAGTGAGGGAACAGACTATGGAAACACCATATATTTT	CASSEGTDYGNTIYF
TRBV5-1	.	TRBD1	15	TRBJ2-1	TGCGCCAGCAGCCCGGGACAGGGCAGCTACAATGAGCAGTTCTTC	CASSPGQGSYNEQFF
TRBV11-3	.	.	14	TRBJ2-1	TGTGCCAGCAGCTCCGGGACTCCTCCCAATGAGCAGTTCTTC	CASSSGTPPNEQFF
TRBV5-1	.	.	12	TRBJ2-1	TGCGCCAGCAGCTCGGACTGGATGGAGCAGTTCTTC	CASSSDWMEQFF
TRBV4-1	.	TRBD2	13	TRBJ2-1	TGCGCCAGCAGGACCAGCGGGAGCAATGAGCAGTTCTTC	CASRTSGSNEQFF
TRBV28	.	TRBD1	16	TRBJ1-2	TGTGCCAGCACCAAAACATCGACAGGGTCTAACTATGGCTACACCTTC	CASTKTSTGSNYGYTF
TRBV11-1	.	.	17	TRBJ2-7	TGTGCCAGCAGCTTTGTTCTAGACGATTCGAGGTCCTACGAGCAGTACTTC	CASSFVLDDSRSYEQYF
TRBV6-1	.	TRBD1	15	TRBJ2-7	TGTGCCAGCAGTGAAGCGCATGACAGGGGGAACGAGCAGTACTTC	CASSEAHDRGNEQYF
TRBV7-8	.	.	17	TRBJ1-5	TGTGCCAGCAGCTTTTATACAGACCCTTATAGCAATCAGCCCCAGCATTTT	CASSFYTDPYSNQPQHF
TRBV27	.	.	14	TRBJ2-7	TGTGCCAGCAGTTTAGGCCAGGGCCTTTACGAGCAGTACTTC	CASSLGQGLYEQYF
TRBV19	.	.	13	TRBJ1-1	TGTGCCAGTAGCCTTACAGGGTATACTGAAGCTTTCTTT	CASSLTGYTEAFF
TRBV7-6	.	.	17	TRBJ2-1	TGTGCCAGCAGCTTTCTATTATGGGAGGAGGGGTACAATGAGCAGTTCTTC	CASSFLLWEEGYNEQFF
TRBV19	.	.	14	TRBJ1-3	TGTGCCAGTAGTACACAGAGCTCTGGAAACACCATATATTTT	CASSTQSSGNTIYF
TRBV6-1	once	TRBD1	15	TRBJ2-7	TGTGCCAGCAGTGATTACAGGGGTGGAAGCGACGAGCAGTACTTC	CASSDYRGGSDEQYF
TRBV7-8	.	.	18	TRBJ1-3	TGTGCCAGCAGCAACACCCTAAGACAGGACCTTGCTGGAAACACCATATATTTT	CASSNTLRQDLAGNTIYF
TRBV10-3	.	.	14	TRBJ1-2	TGTGCCACTAAACCGGGGGGCACTAACTATGGCTACACCTTC	CATKPGGTNYGYTF
TRBV2	once	TRBD2	15	TRBJ2-7	TGTGCCAGCAAGGAGAATCTAGCGGGAGTTTTCGAGCAGTACTTC	CASKENLAGVFEQYF
TRBV4-3	.	.	14	TRBJ2-1	TGCGCCAGCAGCCGCCTCACAGGGAACAATGAGCAGTTCTTC	CASSRLTGNNEQFF
TRBV27	.	TRBD1	15	TRBJ1-2	TGTGCCAGCAGTTCTGGAACGACAGGGTTTGGCGGCTACACCTTC	CASSSGTTGFGGYTF
TRBV27	.	.	12	TRBJ2-7	TGTGCCAGCAGTTCCGGACTCGACGAGCAGTACTTC	CASSSGLDEQYF
TRBV4-3	.	TRBD2	17	TRBJ2-7	TGCGCCAGCAGTCCCGCCAGCGGGAGTATCTTCTCCTACGAGCAGTACTTC	CASSPASGSIFSYEQYF
TRBV29-1	.	.	13	TRBJ2-7	TGCAGCGTTTTAGATTATGAGTCCTACGAGCAGTACTTC	CSVLDYESYEQYF
TRBV19	.	TRBD1	14	TRBJ1-5	TGTGCCAGTAGTAGGGACAGGGAAGGTCAGCCCCAGCATTTT	CASSRDREGQPQHF